This T cell receptor beta chain was recovered during a study of cytomegalovirus exposure and HLA in healthy donors. The PCR employed 60 Vbeta primers together with 13 Jbeta primers. Profiling relied on immunoSEQ multiplex PCR, and the TCRdb table lists in-frame clones only, not all of them. The table records over 120,000 clones, 78% of them present only once. A word on this clone: Its target is unknown.

Germline CDR1 and CDR2: SGHTS and YDEGEE. V dropped 0 bases and J dropped 4; count of bases not matched to a gene: 3. The CDR3 runs to 15 residues. Study observations and caveats: In a later analysis, HLA-associated TCR beta chains were more clonally expanded than equally common others. Cytomegalovirus status was reportedly diagnosed by the classifier with high sensitivity and specificity.

The material sequenced was PBMCs. The V gene is TRBV5-8, the J gene TRBJ2-1; TRBD2 aligns across 8 bases. The receptor was derived from a woman aged 18-30 years in good health and CMV-seropositive. CDR3 nucleotide sequence: TGTGCCAGCAGCTTGGAGGCTAGCGGGTACAATGAGCAGTTCTTC. It is translated as CASSLEASGYNEQFF.